Listed below are T cell receptor beta chains from one sample, sequenced in a study of shared clonotypes between healthy human individuals. The table came from immunoSEQ multiplex PCR; TCRdb's copy has only in-frame clones and leaves some out. The repertoire has tens of thousands of clones, about 64% of them found once; the top ten carry 51%. Sequencing input: memory CD8+ T cells sorted from blood. These TCRs come from a man between 25 and 39 years old in good health. Both conserved end residues are part of each CDR3. Each record gives: V gene, D gene, J gene, CDR3 DNA, CDR3 protein. The D gene is left open where the match is weak.

>TRBV7-2|.|TRBJ1-2
TGTGCCAGCAGCTTAGAACCGGCCTATGGCTACACCTTC
CASSLEPAYGYTF
>TRBV4-3|TRBD2|TRBJ2-1
TGCGCCAGCAGCCATAACGCGGGAGGGCCCGGCTCCTACAATGAGCAGTTCTTC
CASSHNAGGPGSYNEQFF
>TRBV6-5|TRBD1|TRBJ2-5
TGTGCCAGCAGCCCACCGGAAGGGACAGAAGAGACCCAGTACTTC
CASSPPEGTEETQYF
>TRBV6-6|.|TRBJ1-5
TGTGCCAGCAGTTCCCTGGGGGGGTCCGGTCAGCCCCAGCATTTT
CASSSLGGSGQPQHF
>TRBV15|.|TRBJ2-1
TGTGCCACCAGCAGCCGGGACACGATCTACAATGAGCAGTTCTTC
CATSSRDTIYNEQFF
>TRBV29-1|TRBD2|TRBJ2-1
TGCAGCGGGATAGCGGGAGGGCTTATTAATGAGCAGTTCTTC
CSGIAGGLINEQFF
>TRBV5-1|TRBD2|TRBJ2-1
TGCGCCAGCGACAGTGTGGGGACTAGCGGGAGGGTGGGGAGCTCCTACAATGAGCAGTTCTTC
CASDSVGTSGRVGSSYNEQFF
>TRBV4-3|TRBD2|TRBJ2-2
TGCGCCAGCAGCCAAGACCCGGGACTAGCGGGAGGAGGCGCCGGGGAGCTGTTTTTT
CASSQDPGLAGGGAGELFF
>TRBV6-1|TRBD1|TRBJ2-6
TGTGCCAGCAGTGAAGCGCTTCGCAGGGGGCCGGGGGCCAACGTCCTGACTTTC
CASSEALRRGPGANVLTF
>TRBV28|TRBD2|TRBJ2-1
TGTGCCAGCAGAGGGACGGGACTAGCGAGTTACAATGAGCAGTTCTTC
CASRGTGLASYNEQFF
>TRBV27|.|TRBJ2-1
TGTGCCAGCAGTCAGGGACCCTACAATGAGCAGTTCTTC
CASSQGPYNEQFF
>TRBV19|.|TRBJ2-2
TGTGCCAGTAGTATAGGGCAGGGCCACGGGGAGCTGTTTTTT
CASSIGQGHGELFF
>TRBV10-3|TRBD2|TRBJ2-7
TGTGCCATCAGCAGGGAGGGGACTCGAAGCTCCTACGAGCAGTACTTC
CAISREGTRSSYEQYF
>TRBV7-9|TRBD1|TRBJ1-1
TGTGCCAGCAGCCTGGGAGACAGGGGCGCGGGGGCTGAAGCTTTCTTT
CASSLGDRGAGAEAFF